The 22 T cell receptor beta chains below were found in one sample sequenced in a study of blood T cells in healthy people across ages. Through a sample-barcoded 5' primer and a J-beta primer mix, a second PCR was run for roughly 6 to 11 cycles. TCRdb reprocessed the 5' RACE reads with MiXCR, giving one entry per CDR3 protein. The table shows roughly 730,000 distinct CDR3 sequences, with 56% occurring only once. Sequencing was carried out using blood. These TCRs come from a man aged 35-49 years in good health.

This clonotype was picked up a small number of times. V and J are TRBV4-2 and TRBJ2-1; no clear D. With 0 bases removed from V and 5 bases from J, the gap between germline ends came to 5 bases. Germline CDR1 LGHNA, CDR2 YNFKEQ. This CDR3 contains 13 residues. The CDR3: CASSQDANNEQFF. The CDR3 region has the DNA TGTGCCAGCAGCCAAGATGCTAACAATGAGCAGTTCTTC.

This chain uses TRBV6-6 with TRBJ1-1; tentatively, D is TRBD1 (5 bases). Germline CDR1 reads MNHNY; CDR2 reads SVGAGI (reference sequence). Trimming removed 4 bases from V and 4 bases from J, with 13 bases in between. The CDR3 covers 14 residues. CDR3 sequence: CASSCGTRGTEAFF. CDR3 DNA: TGTGCCAGCAGTTGCGGGACCCGGGGCACTGAAGCTTTCTTT.

This chain connects TRBV24-1 to TRBJ2-1; TRBD1 or TRBD2 may be the D gene (5 bases each). The CDR3 runs 14 residues. From germline, CDR1 is KGHDR and CDR2 SFDVKD. V lost 5 bases and J lost 10, with 17 bases in between. For the CDR3, the DNA is TGTGCCACCAGTGGGACGGGACCGTTTGTCGAGCAGTTCTTC. Translation: CATSGTGPFVEQFF.

This sequence joins TRBV20-1 and TRBJ1-4; the D gene is possibly TRBD1 (5 bases). Germline CDR1 DFQATT, CDR2 SNEGSKA (reference sequence). The CDR3 contains 14 residues. Trimming cost V 5 bases and J 7 bases, with 17 bases left between them. The CDR3 DNA reads TGCAGTGCTGGGGCTACTGCACTGATTGAAAAACTGTTTTTT. It encodes CSAGATALIEKLFF.

V gene TRBV20-1 combines with J gene TRBJ2-1, with 11 bases aligning to TRBD2. Gene TRBJ2-7 matches the end of the DNA better, so the J call may be wrong. Germline V gives CDR1 DFQATT, CDR2 SNEGSKA (reference sequence). This CDR3 is 14 amino acids long. The CDR3 spells CSAARLAGRDEQYF. CDR3 DNA sequence: TGCAGTGCTGCCCGACTAGCGGGAAGGGACGAGCAGTACTTC.

The CDR3 protein is CASSSGLAGTYNEQFF. The CDR3 DNA is TGTGCCAGCAGCTCGGGACTAGCGGGAACCTACAATGAGCAGTTCTTC. The chain carries TRBV7-9 and TRBJ2-1; 13 bases line up with TRBD2. The CDR3 is 16 residues long. Per the germline V gene, CDR1 is SEHNR and CDR2 is FQNEAQ (reference sequence). The junction had 2 bases not matched to a gene; V was cut back by 4 bases and J by 2 bases.

This clonotype was observed once. The chain employs TRBV6-5 and TRBJ2-3; the match to TRBD1 covers 7 bases. After removal of 2 bases from V and 2 bases from J, the junction contained 7 bases not matched to a gene. Germline CDR1 and CDR2: MNHEY and SVGAGI. The length of the CDR3 is 16 residues. The chain's CDR3 is CASSYVEQGTTDTQYF. The CDR3 coding sequence is TGTGCCAGCAGTTACGTCGAACAGGGGACCACAGATACGCAGTATTTT.

This chain connects TRBV24-1 to TRBJ2-7; unclear D gene. The last part of the DNA fits TRBJ2-5 better; the J call may be wrong. The CDR3 has 16 residues. The germline V gene has CDR1 KGHDR and CDR2 SFDVKD. In DNA form, the CDR3 reads TGTGCCACCAGTCCCACGCGACCCCAGATGGGGGAGACCCAGTACTTC. Encoded protein: CATSPTRPQMGETQYF.

V and J are TRBV12-3 or TRBV12-4 and TRBJ2-1; D gene unclear. V was pared by 7 bases and J by 4 bases, with 14 bases between. The CDR3 runs 14 residues. This chain's CDR3 is CASTRYEAYNEQFF. The CDR3, as DNA: TGTGCCAGCACTCGCTACGAAGCATACAATGAGCAGTTCTTC.

The chain employs TRBV7-3 and TRBJ2-5, with 9 bases fitting TRBD2. The CDR3 sequence is 14 residues long. The V and J ends lost 4 bases and 13 bases, in that order; junction bases with no gene match: 13. CDR1 is SGHTA and CDR2 is FQGTGA in the germline V gene. This CDR3 reads CASSSTTSGGRWYF. The DNA for the CDR3 is TGTGCCAGCAGCTCCACGACTAGCGGCGGTAGGTGGTACTTC.

This clonotype came up a few times. J is TRBJ2-7 and V is TRBV5-5; TRBD2 aligns across 7 bases. The junction had 9 bases not matched to a gene; V was cut back by 5 bases and J by 1 base. Germline CDR1 and CDR2: SGHKS and YYEKEE (reference sequence). This CDR3 comprises 15 residues. CDR3 region: CASRQPGGKSYEQYF. The CDR3 DNA is TGTGCCAGCAGGCAACCCGGGGGGAAATCCTACGAGCAGTACTTC. The variable domain in full, with the rest retrieved from reference TRBV5-5 and TRBJ2-7, is DAGVTQSPTHLIKTRGQQVTLRCSPISGHKSVSWYQQVLGQGPQFIFQYYEKEERGRGNFPDRFSARQFPNYSSELNVNALLLGDSALYLCASRQPGGKSYEQYFGPGTRLTVT.

The chain uses TRBV4-2 and TRBJ2-2; maybe TRBD1 (6 bases). CDR1 and CDR2 (germline): LGHNA, YNFKEQ. The V end was cut by 0 bases, the J end by 5 bases, with 10 bases between. CDR3 length: 15 residues. CDR3 DNA sequence: TGTGCCAGCAGCCAAGATCGCCAGGGGACCGGGGAGCTGTTTTTT. Translated, it gives CASSQDRQGTGELFF.

This chain connects TRBV12-3 or TRBV12-4 to TRBJ2-4, with a possible D match to TRBD1 (5 bases). The ends were cut back, 5 bases at V and 0 bases at J, with 14 bases in the middle. This CDR3 has 16 residues. CDR3 coding DNA: TGTGCCAGCAGTGAAACGACAGACCTAGCCAAAAACATTCAGTACTTC. Translating gives CASSETTDLAKNIQYF.

This clonotype has a handful of counts. The rearrangement uses TRBV7-2 and TRBJ2-1; 7 bases line up with TRBD1. This CDR3 region has 15 residues. J lost 6 bases, V lost 5 bases, and 10 bases had no gene match. CDR1 is SGHTA and CDR2 is FQGNSA in the germline V gene. The CDR3 here is CASSPDRAAINEQFF. The CDR3 bases are TGTGCCAGCAGCCCCGACAGGGCGGCAATCAATGAGCAGTTCTTC.

The rearrangement joins TRBV28 to TRBJ1-6; a possible D gene is TRBD1 (6 bases). The CDR3 is 13 amino acids. Germline CDR1 is MDHEN and CDR2 is SYDVKM. With 11 bases removed from V and 4 bases from J, the gap between germline ends came to 12 bases. The CDR3 bases are TGTGCCGGGGGGGGCAAGTATAATTCACCCCTCCACTTT. The encoded protein is CAGGGKYNSPLHF.

CDR3 bases: TGCAGCACCGGACAGGGGGATCGGCCCCAGTATTTT. Translated, it gives CSTGQGDRPQYF. The chain employs TRBV29-1 and TRBJ1-5, with TRBD1 identical over 10 bases. The DNA end is more similar to TRBJ2-3, so the J call may be wrong. Germline V lookup: CDR1 SQVTM, CDR2 ANQGSEA. CDR3 length equals 12 residues.

The genes are TRBV24-1 and TRBJ1-5; maybe TRBD1 (5 bases). Germline CDR1 reads KGHDR; CDR2 reads SFDVKD. Trimming left V 10 bases short and J 0 bases short, with 9 bases between. The length of the CDR3 is 13 residues. The CDR3 reads CATSTDSNQPQHF. In nucleotides, the CDR3 is TGTGCCACGTCGACAGATAGCAATCAGCCCCAGCATTTT.

The chain employs TRBV9 and TRBJ1-2; D is possibly TRBD1 (5 bases). Germline V CDR1 and CDR2: SGDLS, YYNGEE. Between the trimmed V and J ends, which lost 2 bases and 6 bases, there was a span of 17 bases. The CDR3 is 15 residues long. CDR3 nucleotides: TGTGCCAGCAGCGTGGATGGGGGGAGAGGGGATGGCTACACCTTC. Amino acid sequence: CASSVDGGRGDGYTF.

This clonotype was found a few times. V is TRBV20-1 and J is TRBJ2-3; D may correspond to TRBD1 or TRBD2 (5 bases each). The CDR3 spans 19 residues. The germline V and J ends were trimmed by 5 bases and 2 bases, with 29 bases remaining between them. CDR1 is DFQATT, CDR2 SNEGSKA, per germline (reference sequence). The chain's CDR3 is CSAPRPPGTGGIYTDTQYF. The CDR3 DNA follows: TGCAGTGCTCCAAGACCCCCAGGGACGGGTGGGATTTACACAGATACGCAGTATTTT.

The chain is built from TRBV15 and TRBJ2-6; D remains ambiguous. Trimming removed 3 bases at V and 0 bases at J, with 9 bases between. The CDR3 runs 16 residues. Germline V gene lookup returns CDR1 LNHNV and CDR2 YYDKDF (reference sequence). The CDR3 is CATSSVKGSGANVLTF. CDR3 bases: TGTGCCACCAGCAGCGTGAAGGGCTCTGGGGCCAACGTCCTGACTTTC.

This chain connects TRBV3-1 to TRBJ1-4, with no clear D. The germline CDR1 and CDR2 sequences are LGHDT and YNNKEL (reference sequence). V lost 1 base, J lost 7 bases, and 13 bases lay in between. This CDR3 is built from 15 residues. CDR3 protein: CASSQGLGQSEKLFF. As DNA, the CDR3 is TGTGCCAGCAGCCAAGGACTGGGTCAGAGTGAAAAACTGTTTTTT. The whole variable domain, filled in from reference TRBV3-1 and TRBJ1-4, reads DTAVSQTPKYLVTQMGNDKSIKCEQNLGHDTMYWYKQDSKKFLKIMFSYNNKELIINETVPNRFSPKSPDKAHLNLHINSLELGDSAVYFCASSQGLGQSEKLFFGSGTQLSVL.

This chain joins TRBV20-1 and TRBJ2-4, with 14 bases fitting TRBD2. Germline CDR1 DFQATT, CDR2 SNEGSKA (reference sequence). The V segment lost 5 bases and the J segment 15 bases; nucleotides outside the gene matches: 15. This CDR3 spans 15 amino acids. CDR3 sequence reads: CSASGRTSGGPRRYF. DNA for the CDR3: TGCAGTGCTTCGGGGCGGACTAGCGGGGGGCCCCGACGGTACTTC.